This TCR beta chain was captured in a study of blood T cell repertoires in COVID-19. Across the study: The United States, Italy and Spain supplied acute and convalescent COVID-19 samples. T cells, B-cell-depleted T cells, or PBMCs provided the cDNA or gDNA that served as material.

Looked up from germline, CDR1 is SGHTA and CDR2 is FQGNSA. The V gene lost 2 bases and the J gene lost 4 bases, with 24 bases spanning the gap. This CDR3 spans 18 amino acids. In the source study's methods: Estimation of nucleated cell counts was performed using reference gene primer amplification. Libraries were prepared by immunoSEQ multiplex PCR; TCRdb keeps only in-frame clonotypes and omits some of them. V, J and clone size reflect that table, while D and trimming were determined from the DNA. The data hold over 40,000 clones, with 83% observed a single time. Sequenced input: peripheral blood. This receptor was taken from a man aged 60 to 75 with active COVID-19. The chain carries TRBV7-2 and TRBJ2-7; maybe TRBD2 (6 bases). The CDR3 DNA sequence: TGTGCCAGCAGCTTATTACGGGCTTCCGGGACTTTGACATACGAGCAGTACTTC. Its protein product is CASSLLRASGTLTYEQYF.